The text below deals with one T cell receptor beta chain. Its antigen is unidentified. Only in-frame clones appear in the TCRdb table, and some are missing; sequencing was by immunoSEQ multiplex PCR. This sample has thousands of clones, with less than 75% found just once. The entry originates in a study of PD-1 blockade in classical Hodgkin lymphoma. Study background: Every 2 weeks, patients got 3 mg/kg intravenous nivolumab.

Germline loops: CDR1 SNHLY, CDR2 FYNNEI. This CDR3 comprises 12 residues. The V end lost 2 bases, the J end lost 10 bases, and 9 bases lay between the germline ends. Study findings and constraints: Why the repertoires differ is still unclear, perhaps disease activity or prior therapy. In newly diagnosed patients, baseline TCR diversity was reportedly below that of healthy donors.

The sample's time point: cycle 4 day 1 (C4D1), after 6 weeks of nivolumab. Autologous stem cell transplantation was followed by relapse in every patient, and brentuximab vedotin exposure varied. Magnetic negative selection isolated CD8+ T cells from thawed PBMCs. Patients had relapsed/refractory classical Hodgkin lymphoma with complete response, partial response or progressive disease as best response. The V call is TRBV2, the J call TRBJ2-1; D is possibly TRBD1 (6 bases). This receptor was obtained from a human donor with classical Hodgkin lymphoma. The sample was CD8+ T cells from blood, taken before the fourth cycle of nivolumab. The CDR3 region is CASSEWGREQFF. CDR3 DNA: TGTGCCAGCAGTGAATGGGGGCGAGAGCAGTTCTTC.